This T cell receptor (beta chain) was captured by sequencing in a study of identical twins. Study findings and constraints: Out-of-frame alpha sequences shared by twins were enriched for low generation probability.

This clonotype was detected only a few times. The target antigen is unknown. The CDR3 contains 15 residues. The V end lost 8 bases, the J end lost 6 bases, and 23 bases lay between the germline ends. TCRdb fed the 5' RACE reads into MiXCR, producing one record per CDR3 protein. The sample carries fewer than 550,000 distinct CDR3 sequences, over 12% recorded once. A further study also used this sample, focusing on yellow fever vaccine responses in identical twins.

This TCR derives from a woman aged 18 to 35 in good health. Sample: CD4+ T cells sorted from blood. This chain joins TRBV12-3 or TRBV12-4 and TRBJ2-7; possible D gene TRBD1, 5 bases. In DNA form, the CDR3 reads TGTGCCAGCTCCATAATCTCCCTCAGGGTAAGCGAGCAGTACTTC. Encoded protein: CASSIISLRVSEQYF.